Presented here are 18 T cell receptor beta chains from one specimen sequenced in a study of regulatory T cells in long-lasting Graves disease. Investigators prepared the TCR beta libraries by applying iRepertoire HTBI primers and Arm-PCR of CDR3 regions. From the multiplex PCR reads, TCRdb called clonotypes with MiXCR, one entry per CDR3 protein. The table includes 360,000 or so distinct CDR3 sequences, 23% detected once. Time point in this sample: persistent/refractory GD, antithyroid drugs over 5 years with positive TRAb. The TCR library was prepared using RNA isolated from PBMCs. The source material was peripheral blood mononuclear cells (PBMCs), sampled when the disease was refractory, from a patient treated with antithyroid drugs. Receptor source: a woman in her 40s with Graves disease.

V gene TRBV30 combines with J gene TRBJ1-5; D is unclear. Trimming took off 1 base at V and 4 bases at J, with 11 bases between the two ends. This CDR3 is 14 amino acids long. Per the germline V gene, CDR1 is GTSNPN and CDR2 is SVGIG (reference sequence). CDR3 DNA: TGTGCCTGGAGTGCCCGACACGGGAATCAGCCCCAGCATTTT. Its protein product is CAWSARHGNQPQHF.

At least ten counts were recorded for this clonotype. The CDR3 loop reads CASSFRYAGTEETQYF. Written as DNA, the CDR3 is TGTGCCAGCAGCTTCCGCTATGCCGGGACAGAAGAGACCCAGTACTTC. The V call is TRBV11-3, the J call TRBJ2-5; 7 bases match TRBD1. V trimming: 3 bases; J trimming: 3 bases; junction bases outside the gene matches: 10. Germline CDR1 is SGHNT and CDR2 is YENEEA. CDR3 length: 16 amino acids.

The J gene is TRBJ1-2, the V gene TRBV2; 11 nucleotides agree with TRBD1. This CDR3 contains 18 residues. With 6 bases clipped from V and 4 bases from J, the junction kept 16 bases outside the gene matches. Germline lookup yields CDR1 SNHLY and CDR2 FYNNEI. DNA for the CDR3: TGTGCCAGCAGCTTGGGAGCGGACAGGGGGCTGGATAGCTATGGCTACACCTTC. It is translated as CASSLGADRGLDSYGYTF. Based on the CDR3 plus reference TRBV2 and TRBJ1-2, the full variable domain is EPEVTQTPSHQVTQMGQEVILRCVPISNHLYFYWYRQILGQKVEFLVSFYNNEISEKSEIFDDQFSVERPDGSNFTLKIRSTKLEDSAMYFCASSLGADRGLDSYGYTFGSGTRLTVV.

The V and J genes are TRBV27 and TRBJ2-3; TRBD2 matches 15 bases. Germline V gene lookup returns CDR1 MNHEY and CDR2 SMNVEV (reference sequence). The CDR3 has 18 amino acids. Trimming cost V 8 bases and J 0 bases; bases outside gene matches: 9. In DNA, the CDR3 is TGTGCCAGCGCGAGGGTGGGACTAGCGGGAGGAAGCACAGATACGCAGTATTTT. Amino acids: CASARVGLAGGSTDTQYF.

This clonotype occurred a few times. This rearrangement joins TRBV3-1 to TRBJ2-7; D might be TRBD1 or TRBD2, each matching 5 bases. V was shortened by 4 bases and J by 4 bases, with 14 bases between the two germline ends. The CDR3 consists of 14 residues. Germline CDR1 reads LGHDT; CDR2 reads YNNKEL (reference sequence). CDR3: CASSRTRWGYEQYF. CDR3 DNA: TGTGCCAGCAGCCGGACGCGGTGGGGGTACGAGCAGTACTTC.

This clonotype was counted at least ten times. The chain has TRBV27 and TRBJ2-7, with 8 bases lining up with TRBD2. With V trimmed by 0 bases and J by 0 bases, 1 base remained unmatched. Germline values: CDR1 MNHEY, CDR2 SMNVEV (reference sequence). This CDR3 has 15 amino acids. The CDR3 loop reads CASSLSSGVSYEQYF. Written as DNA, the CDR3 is TGTGCCAGCAGTTTATCTAGCGGGGTCTCCTACGAGCAGTACTTC.

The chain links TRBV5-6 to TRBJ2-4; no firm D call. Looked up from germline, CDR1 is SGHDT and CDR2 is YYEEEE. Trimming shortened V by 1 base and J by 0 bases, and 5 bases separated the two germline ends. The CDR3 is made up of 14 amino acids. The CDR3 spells CASSLSLAKNIQYF. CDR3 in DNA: TGTGCCAGCAGCTTGTCCTTAGCCAAAAACATTCAGTACTTC.

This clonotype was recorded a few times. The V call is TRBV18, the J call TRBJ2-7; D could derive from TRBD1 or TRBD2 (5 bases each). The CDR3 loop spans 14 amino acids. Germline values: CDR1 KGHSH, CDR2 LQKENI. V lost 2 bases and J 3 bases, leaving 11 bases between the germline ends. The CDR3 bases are TGTGCCAGCTCACCATTCGGGGACGTCTACGAGCAGTACTTC. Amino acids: CASSPFGDVYEQYF. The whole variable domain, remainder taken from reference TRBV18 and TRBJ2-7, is NAGVMQNPRHLVRRRGQEARLRCSPMKGHSHVYWYRQLPEEGLKFMVYLQKENIIDESGMPKERFSAEFPKEGPSILRIQQVVRGDSAAYFCASSPFGDVYEQYFGPGTRLTVT.

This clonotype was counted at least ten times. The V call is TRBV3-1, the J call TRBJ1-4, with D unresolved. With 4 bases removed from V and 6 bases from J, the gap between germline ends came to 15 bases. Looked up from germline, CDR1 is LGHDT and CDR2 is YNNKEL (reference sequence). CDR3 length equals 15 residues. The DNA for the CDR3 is TGTGCCAGCAGCCGTACGGACGGCTTCTATGAAAAACTGTTTTTT. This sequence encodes CASSRTDGFYEKLFF.

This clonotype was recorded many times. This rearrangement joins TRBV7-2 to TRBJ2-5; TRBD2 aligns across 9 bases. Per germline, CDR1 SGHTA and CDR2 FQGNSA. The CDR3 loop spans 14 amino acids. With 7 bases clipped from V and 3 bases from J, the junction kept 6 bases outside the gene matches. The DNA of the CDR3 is TGTGCCAGCACCCGGCGGGGGGGCAAAGAGACCCAGTACTTC. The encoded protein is CASTRRGGKETQYF.

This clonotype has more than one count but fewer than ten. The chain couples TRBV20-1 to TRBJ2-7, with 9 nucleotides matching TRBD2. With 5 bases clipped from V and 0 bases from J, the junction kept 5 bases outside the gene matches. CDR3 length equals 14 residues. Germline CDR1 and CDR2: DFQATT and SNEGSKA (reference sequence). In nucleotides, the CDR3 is TGCAGTGCTTTAAGGACTAGCGTCTCCTACGAGCAGTACTTC. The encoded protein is CSALRTSVSYEQYF.

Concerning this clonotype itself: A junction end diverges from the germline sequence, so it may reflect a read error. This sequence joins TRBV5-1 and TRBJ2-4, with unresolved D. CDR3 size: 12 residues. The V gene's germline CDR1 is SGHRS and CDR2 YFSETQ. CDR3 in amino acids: CASSPLTNIQYF. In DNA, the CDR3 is TGTGCCAGCAGCCCACTGACCAACATTCAGTACTTC.

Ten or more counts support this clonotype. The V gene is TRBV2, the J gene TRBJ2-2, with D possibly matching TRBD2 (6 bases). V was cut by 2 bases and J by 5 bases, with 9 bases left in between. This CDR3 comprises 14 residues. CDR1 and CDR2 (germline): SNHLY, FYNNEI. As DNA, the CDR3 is TGTGCCAGCAGTGAAACTGGGGGGACCGGGGAGCTGTTTTTT. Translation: CASSETGGTGELFF.

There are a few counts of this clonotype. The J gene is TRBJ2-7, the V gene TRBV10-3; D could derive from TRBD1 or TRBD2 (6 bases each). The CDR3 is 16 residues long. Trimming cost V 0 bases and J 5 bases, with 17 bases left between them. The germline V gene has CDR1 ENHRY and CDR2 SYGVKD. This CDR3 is CAISESWGGGLDEQYF. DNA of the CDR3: TGTGCCATCAGTGAGTCCTGGGGTGGGGGGCTCGACGAGCAGTACTTC.

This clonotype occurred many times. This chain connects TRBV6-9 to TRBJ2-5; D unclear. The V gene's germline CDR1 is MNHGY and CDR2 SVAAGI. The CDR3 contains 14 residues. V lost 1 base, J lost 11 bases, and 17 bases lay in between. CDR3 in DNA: TGTGCCAGCAGTTATTTACCCAAAGACGCGCATCAGTACTTC. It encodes CASSYLPKDAHQYF.

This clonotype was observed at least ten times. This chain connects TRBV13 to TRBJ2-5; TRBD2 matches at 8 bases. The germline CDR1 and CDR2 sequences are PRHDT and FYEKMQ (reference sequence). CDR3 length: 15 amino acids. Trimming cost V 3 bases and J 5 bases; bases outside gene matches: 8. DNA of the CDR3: TGTGCCAGCAGCTTGGTGTCTAGCGGGCGTGAGACCCAGTACTTC. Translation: CASSLVSSGRETQYF.

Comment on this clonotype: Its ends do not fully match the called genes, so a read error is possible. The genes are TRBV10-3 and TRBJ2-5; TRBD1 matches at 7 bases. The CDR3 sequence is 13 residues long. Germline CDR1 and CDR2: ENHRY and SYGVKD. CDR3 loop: CAIGDRDGETQYF. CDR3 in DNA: TGTGCCATCGGTGACAGGGATGGAGAGACCCAGTACTTC.

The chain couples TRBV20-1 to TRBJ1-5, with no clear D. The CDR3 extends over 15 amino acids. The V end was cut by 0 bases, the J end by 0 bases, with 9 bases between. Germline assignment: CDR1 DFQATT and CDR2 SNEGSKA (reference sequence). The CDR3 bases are TGCAGTGCTAGAGATCATAAGTATAGCAATCAGCCCCAGCATTTT. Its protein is CSARDHKYSNQPQHF.